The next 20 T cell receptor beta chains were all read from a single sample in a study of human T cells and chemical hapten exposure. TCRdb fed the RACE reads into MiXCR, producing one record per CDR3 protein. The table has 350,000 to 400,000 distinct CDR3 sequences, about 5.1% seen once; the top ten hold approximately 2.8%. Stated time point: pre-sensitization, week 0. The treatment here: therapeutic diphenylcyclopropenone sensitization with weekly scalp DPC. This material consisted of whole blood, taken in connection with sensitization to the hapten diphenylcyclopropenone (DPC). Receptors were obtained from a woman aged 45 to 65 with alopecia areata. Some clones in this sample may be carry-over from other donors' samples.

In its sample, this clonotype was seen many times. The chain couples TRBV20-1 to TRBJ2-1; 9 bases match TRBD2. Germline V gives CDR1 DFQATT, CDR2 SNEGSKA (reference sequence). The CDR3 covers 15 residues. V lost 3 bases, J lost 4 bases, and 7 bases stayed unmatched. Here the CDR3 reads CSASRSSGAYNEQFF. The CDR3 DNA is TGCAGTGCTAGTCGGTCTAGCGGGGCTTACAATGAGCAGTTCTTC.

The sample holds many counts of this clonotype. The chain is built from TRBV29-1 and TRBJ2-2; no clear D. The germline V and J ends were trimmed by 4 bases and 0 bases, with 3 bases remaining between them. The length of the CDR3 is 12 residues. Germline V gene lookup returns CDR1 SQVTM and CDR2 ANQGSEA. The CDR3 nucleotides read TGCAGCGTTGGTGCGAACACCGGGGAGCTGTTTTTT. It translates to CSVGANTGELFF.

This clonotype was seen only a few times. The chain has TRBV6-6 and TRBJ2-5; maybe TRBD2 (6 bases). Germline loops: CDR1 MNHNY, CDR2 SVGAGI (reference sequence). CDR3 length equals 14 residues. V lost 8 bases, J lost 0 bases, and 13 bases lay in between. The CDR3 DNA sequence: TGTGCCAGCCAAAAGGGAGGAAACCAAGAGACCCAGTACTTC. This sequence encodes CASQKGGNQETQYF.

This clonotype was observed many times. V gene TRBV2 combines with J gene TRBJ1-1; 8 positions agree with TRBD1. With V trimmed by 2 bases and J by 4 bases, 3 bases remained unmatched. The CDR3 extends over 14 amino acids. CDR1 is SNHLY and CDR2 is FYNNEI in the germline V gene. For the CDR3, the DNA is TGTGCCAGCAGTGAACAGGGGGCTGGCACTGAAGCTTTCTTT. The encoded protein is CASSEQGAGTEAFF.

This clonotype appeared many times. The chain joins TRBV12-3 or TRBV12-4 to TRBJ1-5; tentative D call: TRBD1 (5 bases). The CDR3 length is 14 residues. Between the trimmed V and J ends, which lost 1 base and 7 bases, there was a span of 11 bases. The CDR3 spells CASSLGWGRQPQHF. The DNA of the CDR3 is TGTGCCAGCAGTTTAGGGTGGGGACGGCAGCCCCAGCATTTT.

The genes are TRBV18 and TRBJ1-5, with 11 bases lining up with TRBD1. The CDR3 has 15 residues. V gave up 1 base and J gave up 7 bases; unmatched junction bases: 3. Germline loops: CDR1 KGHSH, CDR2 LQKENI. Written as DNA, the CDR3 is TGTGCCAGCTCACCACTGGGACAGGGGGGGCAGCCCCAGCATTTT. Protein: CASSPLGQGGQPQHF.

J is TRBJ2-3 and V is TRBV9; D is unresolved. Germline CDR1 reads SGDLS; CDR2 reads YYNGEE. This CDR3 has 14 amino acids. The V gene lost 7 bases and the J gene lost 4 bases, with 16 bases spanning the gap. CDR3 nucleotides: TGTGCCAGCGGCGACGGGTTCGGTTCAGATACGCAGTATTTT. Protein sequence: CASGDGFGSDTQYF.

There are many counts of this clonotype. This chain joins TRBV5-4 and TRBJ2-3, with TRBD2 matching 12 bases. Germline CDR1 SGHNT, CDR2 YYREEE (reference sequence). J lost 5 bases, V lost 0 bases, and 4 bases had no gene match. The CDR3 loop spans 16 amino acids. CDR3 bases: TGTGCCAGCAGCTTGGTACTAGCGGGGGGATTAGATACGCAGTATTTT. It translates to CASSLVLAGGLDTQYF.

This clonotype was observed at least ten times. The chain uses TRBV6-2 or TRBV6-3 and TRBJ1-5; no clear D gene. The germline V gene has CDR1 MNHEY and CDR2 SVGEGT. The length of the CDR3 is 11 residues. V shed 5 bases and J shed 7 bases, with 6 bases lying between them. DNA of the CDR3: TGTGCCAGCAGTCATGGGCAGCCCCAGCATTTT. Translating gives CASSHGQPQHF.

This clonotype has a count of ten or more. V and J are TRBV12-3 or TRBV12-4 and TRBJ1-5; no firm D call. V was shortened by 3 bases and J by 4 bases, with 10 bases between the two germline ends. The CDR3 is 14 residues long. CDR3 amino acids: CASSLRQTNQPQHF. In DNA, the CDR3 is TGTGCCAGCAGTTTGAGGCAGACAAATCAGCCCCAGCATTTT.

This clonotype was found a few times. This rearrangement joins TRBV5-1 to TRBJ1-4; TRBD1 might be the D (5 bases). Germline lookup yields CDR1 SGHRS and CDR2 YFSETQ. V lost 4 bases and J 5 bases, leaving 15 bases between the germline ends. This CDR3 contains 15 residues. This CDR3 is CASSRRGSGNEKLFF. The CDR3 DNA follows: TGCGCCAGCAGCCGCAGAGGGTCAGGGAATGAAAAACTGTTTTTT.

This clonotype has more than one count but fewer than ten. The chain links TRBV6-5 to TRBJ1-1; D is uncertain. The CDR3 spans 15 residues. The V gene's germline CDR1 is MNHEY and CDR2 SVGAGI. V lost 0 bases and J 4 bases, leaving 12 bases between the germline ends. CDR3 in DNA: TGTGCCAGCAGTTACTCCCCTGGGTCCCCCACTGAAGCTTTCTTT. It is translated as CASSYSPGSPTEAFF.

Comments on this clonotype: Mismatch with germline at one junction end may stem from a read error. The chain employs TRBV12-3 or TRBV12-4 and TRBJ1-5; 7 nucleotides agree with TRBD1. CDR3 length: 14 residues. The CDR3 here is CASRLDRVDQPQHF. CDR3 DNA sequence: TGTGCCAGCAGGTTAGACAGGGTGGATCAGCCCCAGCATTTT.

The CDR3: CASSTSGVLQETQYF. CDR3 nucleotide sequence: TGTGCCAGCAGTACTAGCGGGGTCCTCCAAGAGACCCAGTACTTC. This chain links TRBV12-3 or TRBV12-4 with TRBJ2-5, with 10 nucleotides matching TRBD2. Germline trimming cut 5 bases from V and 1 base from J; bases unmatched to any gene: 4. CDR3 length: 15 residues.

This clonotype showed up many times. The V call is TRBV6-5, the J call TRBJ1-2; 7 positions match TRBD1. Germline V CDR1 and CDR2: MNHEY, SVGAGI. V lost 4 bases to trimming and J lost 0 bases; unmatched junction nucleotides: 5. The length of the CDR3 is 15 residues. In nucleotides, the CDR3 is TGTGCCAGCAGTTTGGGGACAGACGCTAACTATGGCTACACCTTC. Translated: CASSLGTDANYGYTF.

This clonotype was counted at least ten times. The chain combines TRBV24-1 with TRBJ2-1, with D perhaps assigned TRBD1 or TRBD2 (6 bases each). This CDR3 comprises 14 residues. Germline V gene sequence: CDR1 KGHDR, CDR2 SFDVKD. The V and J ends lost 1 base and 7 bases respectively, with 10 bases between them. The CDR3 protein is CATSDLPGANEQFF. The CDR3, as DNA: TGTGCCACCAGTGATTTACCGGGGGCAAATGAGCAGTTCTTC.

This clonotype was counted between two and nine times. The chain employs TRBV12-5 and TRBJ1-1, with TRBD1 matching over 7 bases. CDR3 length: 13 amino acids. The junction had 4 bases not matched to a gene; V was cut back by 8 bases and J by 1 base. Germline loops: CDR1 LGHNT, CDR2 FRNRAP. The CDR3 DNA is TGTGCTAGTCTGACAGGGACGAACACTGAAGCTTTCTTT. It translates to CASLTGTNTEAFF.

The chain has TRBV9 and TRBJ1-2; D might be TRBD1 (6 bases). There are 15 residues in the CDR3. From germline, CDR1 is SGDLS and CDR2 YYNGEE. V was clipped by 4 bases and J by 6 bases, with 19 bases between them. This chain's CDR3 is CASSSSRTVFDGYTF. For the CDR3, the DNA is TGTGCCAGCAGCTCCTCACGGACAGTTTTCGATGGCTACACCTTC.

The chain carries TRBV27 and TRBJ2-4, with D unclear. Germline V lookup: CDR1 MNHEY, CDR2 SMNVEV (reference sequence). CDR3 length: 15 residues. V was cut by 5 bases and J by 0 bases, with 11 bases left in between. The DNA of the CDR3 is TGTGCCAGCAGTACGGCGCGTGAAGCCAAAAACATTCAGTACTTC. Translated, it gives CASSTAREAKNIQYF.

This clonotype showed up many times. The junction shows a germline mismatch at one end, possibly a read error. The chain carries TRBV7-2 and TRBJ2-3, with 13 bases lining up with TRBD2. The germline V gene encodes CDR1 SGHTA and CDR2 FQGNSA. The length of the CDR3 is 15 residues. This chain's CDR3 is CASSLSVTSGGLTLF. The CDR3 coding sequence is TGTGCCAGCAGCTTATCCGTGACTAGCGGGGGGCTGACCCTTTTC.